The source of this TCR beta chain is a study of molecular identifiers for immune sequencing clone quantification. Notes on the study in general: Detectable among about a million naive cells, according to reports, was Jurkat TCR RNA spiked in from one cell.

CD8+CD4-CCR7+CD45RA+ cells were sorted as naive CD8 T cells. Worth noting for this clonotype: Its target is not known.

TCRdb called the PCR reads again in MiXCR, with one record for every CDR3 protein. Here the sample spans around 460,000 distinct CDR3 sequences, about 25% being singletons. Source material: naive CD8+ T cells from blood, with Jurkat cell RNA spiked in. Subset here: FACS-sorted CD8+CD4-CCR7+CD45RA+ naive T cells. This TCR was recovered from a human donor in good health. Some libraries in this study had Jurkat cell RNA spiked in.

In DNA, the CDR3 is TGTGCCAGCAGCGAGGGGGGGGGCTGGAAGACCCAGTACTTC. Residues: CASSEGGGWKTQYF. The V and J genes are TRBV6-6 and TRBJ2-5; weak D call: TRBD2 (7 bases). The length of the CDR3 is 14 residues. Germline loops: CDR1 MNHNY, CDR2 SVGAGI (reference sequence). The germline V and J ends were trimmed by 6 bases and 6 bases, with 17 bases remaining between them.